The sequence of this T cell receptor (beta chain) was determined in a study of blood T cell repertoires in COVID-19 (dated by TCRdb to the early 2020s). A note on the overall study: Collaborator samples came from the United States, Italy and Spain and covered acute and convalescent phases of COVID-19. The material from the prospective study consisted of cDNA or gDNA derived from T cells, B-cell-depleted T cells, or PBMCs. The dataset comprised deeply sampled blood TCRbeta repertoires from subjects exposed to, actively infected with, or recovered from COVID-19. The repertoires were released in a freely available public database meant as a resource for research on the immune response to SARS-CoV-2. The samples were drawn from the first 160 participants of the ongoing ImmuneRACE study and from more than 1,000 subjects provided by 6 global collaborators. Nearly every sample came with metadata listing a de-identified subject ID, COVID-19 status, age in years and sex. Where available, HLA class I and class II types were taken from metadata supplied by the sample provider and were not determined by assay-based typing.

Samples from volunteer blood donors who had recovered from COVID-19 were contributed by a second Seattle source. Collaborating institutions collected whole blood in K2EDTA tubes following their own protocols. For TCRbeta analysis, collaborator samples were shipped as frozen whole blood, as isolated PBMCs, or as DNA extracted from either sample type. TCRbeta CDR3 regions were amplified from genomic DNA using the immunoSEQ Assay, a bias-controlled multiplex PCR. The study's processing was this. The number of nucleated cells in each sample was estimated by amplification of reference gene primers within the assay. Sequence reads were collapsed and filtered to measure the absolute abundance of every unique TCRbeta CDR3 rearrangement. For each sample, productive Simpson clonality was calculated as the square root of Simpson's diversity index over productive rearrangements. TCRdb retrieved this table from immuneACCESS and kept in-frame rearrangements only. Not all clones are present; in checked studies, unresolved V genes account for under half, and no reason is known for the remainder. The D gene and trimming were derived from the DNA, and the V and J assignments and clone size from that table. The sample table records more than 200,000 clones; roughly 88% of these occur just once. The ten largest make up around 1.5% of the sample.

Including cysteine and phenylalanine, the CDR3 has 12 amino acids. Only the CDR3 portion is preserved as DNA: 36 bases, with reading frame beginning at the first base. The germline V gene supplies CDR1 MNHEY and CDR2 SVGEGT. Trimming takes 2 bases from V and 16 bases from J, and the germline ends sit 15 bases apart. The paper's findings and limits, for the study overall: How much clinical and demographic metadata was included differed by source and by participant, and the metadata was provided uncurated.

Note on this clone: Its cognate antigen has yet to be identified. No base-level quality is on record; no much larger clone is a single base apart.

This receptor was taken from a woman aged 40 to 50 who had recovered from COVID-19. The chain joins TRBV6-2 or TRBV6-3 to TRBJ2-1; the D gene is perhaps TRBD2, from 7 matching bases. The specimen was peripheral blood. CDR3 region: CASSYGNGGPFF. The nucleotides are TGTGCCAGCAGTTACGGAAACGGGGGGCCCTTCTTC.